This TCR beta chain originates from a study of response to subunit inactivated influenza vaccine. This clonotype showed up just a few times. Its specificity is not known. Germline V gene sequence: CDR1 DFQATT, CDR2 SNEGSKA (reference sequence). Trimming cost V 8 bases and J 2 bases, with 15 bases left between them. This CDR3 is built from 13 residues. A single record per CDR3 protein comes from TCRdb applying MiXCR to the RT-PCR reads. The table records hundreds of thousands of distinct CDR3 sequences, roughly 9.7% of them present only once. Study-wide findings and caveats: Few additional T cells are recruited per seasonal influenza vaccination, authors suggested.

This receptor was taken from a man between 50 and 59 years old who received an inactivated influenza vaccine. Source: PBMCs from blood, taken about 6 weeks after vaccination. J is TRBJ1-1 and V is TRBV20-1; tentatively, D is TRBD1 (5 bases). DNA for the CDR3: TGCAGTACACTGCGAGGGGCCAACACTGAAGCTTTCTTT. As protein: CSTLRGANTEAFF.